This T cell receptor (beta chain) stems from a study of T-cell reconstitution after alpha-beta-depleted transplantation in children. The V end lost 7 bases, the J end lost 0 bases, and 19 bases lay between the germline ends. The CDR3 runs to 17 residues. It was with unique molecular identifiers that the TCRbeta library was prepared. TCRdb re-called the PCR reads through MiXCR, storing one row per CDR3 protein. The table lists some 500,000 distinct CDR3 sequences, about 18% of them singletons. In this sample, this clonotype turned up a few times. The genes are TRBV12-3 or TRBV12-4 and TRBJ2-1; no firm D call. Material: PBMCs from the stem cell graft donor, obtained from the stem cell graft. This TCR was recovered from a human donor who donated a stem cell graft to a child with acute lymphoblastic leukemia. The CDR3 reads CASTTRPRVHSYNEQFF. CDR3 nucleotides: TGTGCCAGCACTACCAGGCCCCGGGTGCACTCCTACAATGAGCAGTTCTTC.